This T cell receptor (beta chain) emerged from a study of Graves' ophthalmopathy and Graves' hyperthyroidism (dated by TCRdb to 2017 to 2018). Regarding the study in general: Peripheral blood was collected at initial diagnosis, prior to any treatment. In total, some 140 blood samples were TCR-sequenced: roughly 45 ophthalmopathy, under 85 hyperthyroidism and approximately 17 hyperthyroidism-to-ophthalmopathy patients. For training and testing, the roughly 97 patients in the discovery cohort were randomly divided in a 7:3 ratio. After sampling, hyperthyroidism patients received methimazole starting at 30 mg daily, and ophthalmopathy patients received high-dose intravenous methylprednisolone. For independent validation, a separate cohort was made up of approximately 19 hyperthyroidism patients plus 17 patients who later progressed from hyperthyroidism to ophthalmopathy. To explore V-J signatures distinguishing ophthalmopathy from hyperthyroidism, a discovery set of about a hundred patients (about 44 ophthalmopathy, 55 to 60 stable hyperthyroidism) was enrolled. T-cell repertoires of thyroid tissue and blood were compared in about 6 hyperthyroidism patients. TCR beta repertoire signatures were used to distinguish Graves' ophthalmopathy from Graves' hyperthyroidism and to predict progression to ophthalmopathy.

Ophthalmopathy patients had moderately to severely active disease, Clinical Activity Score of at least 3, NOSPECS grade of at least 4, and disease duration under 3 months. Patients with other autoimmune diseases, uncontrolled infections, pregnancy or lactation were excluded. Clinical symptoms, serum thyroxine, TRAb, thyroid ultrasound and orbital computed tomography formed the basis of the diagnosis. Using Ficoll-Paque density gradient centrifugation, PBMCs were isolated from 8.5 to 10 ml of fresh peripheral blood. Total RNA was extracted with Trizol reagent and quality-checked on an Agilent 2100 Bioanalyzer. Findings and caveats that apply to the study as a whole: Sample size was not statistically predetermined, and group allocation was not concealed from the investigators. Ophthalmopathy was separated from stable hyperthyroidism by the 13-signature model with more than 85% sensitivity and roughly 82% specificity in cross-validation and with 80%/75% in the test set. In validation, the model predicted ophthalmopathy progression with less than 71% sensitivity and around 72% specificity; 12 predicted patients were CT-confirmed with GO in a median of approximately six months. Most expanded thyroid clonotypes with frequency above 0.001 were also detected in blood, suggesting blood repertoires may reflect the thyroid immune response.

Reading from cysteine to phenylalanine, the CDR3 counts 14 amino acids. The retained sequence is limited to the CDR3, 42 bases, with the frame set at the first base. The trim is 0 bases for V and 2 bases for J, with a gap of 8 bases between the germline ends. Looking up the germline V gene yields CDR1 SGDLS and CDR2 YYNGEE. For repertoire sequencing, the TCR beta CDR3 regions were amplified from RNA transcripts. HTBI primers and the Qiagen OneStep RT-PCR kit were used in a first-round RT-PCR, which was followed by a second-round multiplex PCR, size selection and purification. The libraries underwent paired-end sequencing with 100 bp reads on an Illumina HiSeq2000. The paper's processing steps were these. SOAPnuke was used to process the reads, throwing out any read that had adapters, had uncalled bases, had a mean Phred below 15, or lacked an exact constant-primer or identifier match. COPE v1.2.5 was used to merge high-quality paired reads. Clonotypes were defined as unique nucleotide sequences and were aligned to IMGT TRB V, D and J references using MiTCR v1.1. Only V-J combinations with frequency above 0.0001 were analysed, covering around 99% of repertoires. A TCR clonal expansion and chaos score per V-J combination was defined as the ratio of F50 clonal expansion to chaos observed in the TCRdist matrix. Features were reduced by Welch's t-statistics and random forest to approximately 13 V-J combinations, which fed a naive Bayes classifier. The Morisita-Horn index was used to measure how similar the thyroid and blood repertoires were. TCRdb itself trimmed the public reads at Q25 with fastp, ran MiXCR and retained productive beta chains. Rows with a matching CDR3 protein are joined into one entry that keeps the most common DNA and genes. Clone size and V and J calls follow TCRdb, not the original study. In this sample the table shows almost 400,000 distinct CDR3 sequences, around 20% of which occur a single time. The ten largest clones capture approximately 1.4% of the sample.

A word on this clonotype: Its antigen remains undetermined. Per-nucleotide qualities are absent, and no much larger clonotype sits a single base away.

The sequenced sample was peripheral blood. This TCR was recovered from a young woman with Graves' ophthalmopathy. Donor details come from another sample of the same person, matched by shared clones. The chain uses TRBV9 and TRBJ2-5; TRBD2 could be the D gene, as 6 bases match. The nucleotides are TGTGCCAGCAGCGTAGGGCGGGGACAAGAGACCCAGTACTTC. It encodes CASSVGRGQETQYF.